The T cell receptor (beta chain) under discussion was sequenced for a study of blood T cell repertoires in COVID-19 (dated by TCRdb to the early 2020s). Describing the broader study: Collaborator samples came from the United States, Italy and Spain and covered acute and convalescent phases of COVID-19. The prospective study material was composed of cDNA or gDNA derived from T cells, B-cell-depleted T cells, or PBMCs. Deeply sampled blood TCRbeta repertoires from subjects exposed to, actively infected with, or recovered from COVID-19 were included in the dataset. The repertoires were released in a freely available public database meant as a resource for research on the immune response to SARS-CoV-2. Samples were obtained from the ongoing ImmuneRACE study (first 160 participants) and from 1,254 subjects provided by 6 global collaborators. Sample metadata almost always included a de-identified subject ID, COVID-19 status, age in years and sex. HLA class I and class II types, where available, came from metadata supplied by the sample provider rather than from assay-based typing. What the work shows at the level of the full study, not this receptor alone: Clinical and demographic metadata were provided uncurated, with the amount varying by source and participant.

Turning to this clone: Its antigen remains unidentified. Within one base of it there is no much larger clone, and no base qualities were kept.

One collaborating source in Seattle enrolled patients during active infection and followed them longitudinally through the course of disease. Each collaborating institution followed its own protocols to collect whole blood in K2EDTA tubes. For TCRbeta analysis, collaborator samples were shipped as frozen whole blood, as isolated PBMCs, or as DNA extracted from either sample type. TCRbeta CDR3 regions were amplified from genomic DNA by means of the immunoSEQ Assay, a bias-controlled multiplex PCR. In the original analysis: The number of nucleated cells in each sample was estimated from the amplification of reference gene primers within the assay. To quantify the absolute abundance of each unique TCRbeta CDR3 rearrangement, sequence reads were collapsed and filtered. For each sample, productive Simpson clonality was calculated as the square root of Simpson's diversity index across productive rearrangements. The table comes from immuneACCESS by way of TCRdb, which keeps in-frame sequences with V and J called. Part of the clones is missing from these tables; in studies checked, under half for an unresolved V gene and the rest for unknown reasons. The D gene and trimming were derived from the DNA, and the V and J assignments and clone size from that table. The sample table shows under 250,000 clones, and approximately 84% are seen once. The ten top clones hold around 10% of the sample.

Spanning cysteine to phenylalanine, the CDR3 consists of 16 amino acids. The CDR3 DNA has 48 bases and is translated from base 1. Trimming takes 0 bases from V and 7 bases from J, and the germline ends sit 13 bases apart. CDR1 and CDR2 (SNHLY, FYNNEI) derive from the germline V gene. The clonotype was recovered from a man in his forties or fifties with COVID-19, enrolled during active disease. Sequenced material: peripheral blood. This sequence uses TRBV2 and TRBJ1-6; TRBD1 might be the D gene, on 5 matching bases. The CDR3 protein sequence reads: CASSEAGGGNNSPLHF. The DNA reads TGTGCCAGCAGTGAAGCGGGGGGGGGAAACAATTCACCCCTCCACTTT.